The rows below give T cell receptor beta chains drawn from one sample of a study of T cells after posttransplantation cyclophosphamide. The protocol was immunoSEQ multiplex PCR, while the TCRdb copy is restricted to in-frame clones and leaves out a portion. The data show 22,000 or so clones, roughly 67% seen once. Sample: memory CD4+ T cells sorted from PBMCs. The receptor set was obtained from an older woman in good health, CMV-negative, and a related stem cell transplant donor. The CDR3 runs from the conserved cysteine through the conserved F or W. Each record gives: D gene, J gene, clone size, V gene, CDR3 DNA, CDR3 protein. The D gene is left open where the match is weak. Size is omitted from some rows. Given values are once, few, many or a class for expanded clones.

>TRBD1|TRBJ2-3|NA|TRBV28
TGTGCCAGCAGTGTCACAGGGGTAGCAGATACGCAGTATTTT
CASSVTGVADTQYF
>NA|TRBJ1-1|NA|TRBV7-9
TGTGCCAGCAGCCCGAGGGGGGGGACTGAAGCTTTCTTT
CASSPRGGTEAFF
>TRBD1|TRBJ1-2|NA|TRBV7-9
TGTGCCAGCAGCTCATCCTCATCAGGGGGTGGAGATGGCTACACCTTC
CASSSSSSGGGDGYTF
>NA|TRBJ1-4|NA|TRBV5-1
TGCGCCAGCAACGTCGGGGGGGCAGGTGAAAAACTGTTTTTT
CASNVGGAGEKLFF
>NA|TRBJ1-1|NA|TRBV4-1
TGCGCCAGCAGCCACATCCCCCGGGGGGGGAACACTGAAGCTTTCTTT
CASSHIPRGGNTEAFF
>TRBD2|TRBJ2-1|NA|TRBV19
TGTGCCAGTAGTCTAGCGGGAGTTGAGCAGTTCTTC
CASSLAGVEQFF
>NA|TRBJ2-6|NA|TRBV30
TGTGCCTGGTCCCGGGATGGGGCTGGGGCCAACGTCCTGACTTTC
CAWSRDGAGANVLTF
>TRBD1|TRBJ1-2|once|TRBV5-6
TGTGCCAGCAGCTTAATGAAGGGGGCAGGGGACTATGGCTACACCTTC
CASSLMKGAGDYGYTF
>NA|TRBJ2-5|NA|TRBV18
TGTGCCAGCTCACCACAAAACCGAGGGGAGACCCAGTACTTC
CASSPQNRGETQYF
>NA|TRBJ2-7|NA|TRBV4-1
TGCGCCAGCAGCCGCACGTCGGGGTACGAGCAGTACTTC
CASSRTSGYEQYF
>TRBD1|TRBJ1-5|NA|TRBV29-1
TGCAGCGTAGCCGGGACAGATAGCAATCAGCCCCAGCATTTT
CSVAGTDSNQPQHF
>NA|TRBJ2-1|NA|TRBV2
TGTGCCAGCACAACCTACAATGAGCAGTTCTTC
CASTTYNEQFF
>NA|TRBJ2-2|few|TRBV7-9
TGTGCCAGCAGCCCGAGAGGAGGGGGCAAGGCGGGGGAGCTGTTTTTT
CASSPRGGGKAGELFF